Presented here are 7 T cell receptor beta chains from one specimen sequenced in a study of blood T cell repertoires in COVID-19. The repertoire was sequenced with immunoSEQ multiplex PCR; TCRdb's copy has only in-frame clones and lacks some. The sample lists around 300,000 clones, 86% occurring once. Sequenced sample: PBMCs or T cells enriched from blood (not recorded which). These receptor sequences come from a woman between 18 and 29 years old who had recovered from COVID-19.

The rearrangement uses TRBV6-2 or TRBV6-3 and TRBJ1-1; 9 bases are a match to TRBD1. This CDR3 region has 16 residues. CDR1 MNHEY and CDR2 SVGEGT come from the germline V gene. After removal of 2 bases from V and 1 base from J, the junction contained 5 bases not matched to a gene. The CDR3 is CASSYQSGQGNTEAFF. The CDR3 DNA sequence: TGTGCCAGCAGTTACCAATCGGGACAGGGGAACACTGAAGCTTTCTTT.

The chain carries TRBV11-2 and TRBJ2-5, with D maybe TRBD2 (5 bases). V was clipped by 4 bases and J by 5 bases, with 17 bases between them. Per the germline V gene, CDR1 is SGHAT and CDR2 is FQNNGV. The CDR3 is made up of 15 amino acids. As DNA, the CDR3 is TGTGCCAGCAGCTCAACAATGGACCGCGGGGAGACCCAGTACTTC. Its protein product is CASSSTMDRGETQYF.

This clone occurred a few times. The V and J genes are TRBV11-2 and TRBJ2-7, with a tentative D call TRBD1 (5 bases). This CDR3 comprises 14 residues. The V gene's germline CDR1 is SGHAT and CDR2 FQNNGV. The germline V and J ends were trimmed by 4 bases and 0 bases, with 10 bases remaining between them. CDR3 sequence: CASSSYRSSYEQYF. CDR3 DNA sequence: TGTGCCAGCAGCTCTTACAGGAGCTCCTACGAGCAGTACTTC. The whole variable domain, remainder taken from reference TRBV11-2 and TRBJ2-7, is EAGVAQSPRYKIIEKRQSVAFWCNPISGHATLYWYQQILGQGPKLLIQFQNNGVVDDSQLPKDRFSAERLKGVDSTLKIQPAKLEDSAVYLCASSSYRSSYEQYFGPGTRLTVT.

V and J are TRBV7-2 and TRBJ2-1; TRBD2 aligns across 11 bases. This CDR3 contains 16 residues. Germline CDR1 reads SGHTA; CDR2 reads FQGNSA. J was trimmed by 6 bases and V by 4 bases; bases with no gene match: 8. DNA for the CDR3: TGTGCCAGCAGCTCCTACCTTAGCGGGGGGGTCAATGAGCAGTTCTTC. This encodes CASSSYLSGGVNEQFF.

The chain has TRBV6-1 and TRBJ2-1; 10 bases fit TRBD1. CDR3 size: 16 residues. Germline V gene sequence: CDR1 MNHNS, CDR2 SASEGT. The J segment lost 8 bases and the V segment lost 6 bases, leaving 13 bases of the junction unmatched. CDR3 sequence: CASREPGTGVGDEQFF. CDR3 bases: TGTGCCAGCAGAGAACCCGGGACAGGGGTGGGTGATGAGCAGTTCTTC.

The chain recombines TRBV19 with TRBJ1-2; 7 bases are shared with TRBD1. V trimming: 5 bases; J trimming: 4 bases; junction bases outside the gene matches: 4. The CDR3 is 13 residues long. Germline V lookup: CDR1 LNHDA, CDR2 SQIVND (reference sequence). The CDR3 DNA follows: TGTGCCAGTAGTCACGGGACAGCCTATGGCTACACCTTC. Translated: CASSHGTAYGYTF.

CDR3 sequence reads: CASSRRDCNEQFF. The CDR3 DNA reads as TGTGCCAGCAGCCGTCGGGACTGCAATGAGCAGTTCTTC. J is TRBJ2-1 and V is TRBV5-5; D might be TRBD2 (6 bases). Germline V gene sequence: CDR1 SGHKS, CDR2 YYEKEE (reference sequence). The CDR3 spans 13 residues. V lost 4 bases and J lost 6, with 11 bases in between.